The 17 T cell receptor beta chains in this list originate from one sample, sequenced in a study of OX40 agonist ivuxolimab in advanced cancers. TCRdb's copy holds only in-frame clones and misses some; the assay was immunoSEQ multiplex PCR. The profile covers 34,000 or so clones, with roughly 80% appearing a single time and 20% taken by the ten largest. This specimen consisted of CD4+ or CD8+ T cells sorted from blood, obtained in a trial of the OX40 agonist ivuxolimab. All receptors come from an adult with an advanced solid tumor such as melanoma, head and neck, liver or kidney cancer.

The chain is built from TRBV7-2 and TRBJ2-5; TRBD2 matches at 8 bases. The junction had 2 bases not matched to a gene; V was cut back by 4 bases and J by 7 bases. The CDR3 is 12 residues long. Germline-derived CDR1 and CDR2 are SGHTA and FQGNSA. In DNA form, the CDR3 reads TGTGCCAGCAGCTGGACTAGCCGGACCCAGTACTTC. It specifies CASSWTSRTQYF.

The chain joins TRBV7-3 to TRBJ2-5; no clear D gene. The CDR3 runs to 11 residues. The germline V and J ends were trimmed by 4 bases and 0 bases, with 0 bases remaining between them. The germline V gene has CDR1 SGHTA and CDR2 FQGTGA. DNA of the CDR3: TGTGCCAGCAGCTACCAAGAGACCCAGTACTTC. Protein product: CASSYQETQYF.

In DNA, the CDR3 is TGTGCCAGCAGTTTTTTAGGGGAGGGAAACACCATATATTTT. Amino acid sequence: CASSFLGEGNTIYF. The chain links TRBV28 to TRBJ1-3; a weak D match, TRBD1 (5 bases). CDR1 and CDR2 (germline): MDHEN, SYDVKM. V was clipped by 3 bases and J by 4 bases, with 10 bases between them. This CDR3 has 14 amino acids.

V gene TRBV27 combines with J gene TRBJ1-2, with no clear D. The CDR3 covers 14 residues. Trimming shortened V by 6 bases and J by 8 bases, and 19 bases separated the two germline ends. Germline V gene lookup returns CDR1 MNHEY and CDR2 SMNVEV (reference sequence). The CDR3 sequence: CASRANSGTRGYTF. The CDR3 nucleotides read TGTGCCAGCAGGGCTAACTCGGGAACGCGGGGCTACACCTTC.

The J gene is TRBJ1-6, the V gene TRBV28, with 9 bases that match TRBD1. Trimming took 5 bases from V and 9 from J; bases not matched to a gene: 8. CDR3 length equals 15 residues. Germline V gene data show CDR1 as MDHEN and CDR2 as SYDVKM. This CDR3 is CASSHTGTGSSPLHF. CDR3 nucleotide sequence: TGTGCCAGCAGTCATACCGGGACAGGGAGTTCACCCCTCCACTTT.

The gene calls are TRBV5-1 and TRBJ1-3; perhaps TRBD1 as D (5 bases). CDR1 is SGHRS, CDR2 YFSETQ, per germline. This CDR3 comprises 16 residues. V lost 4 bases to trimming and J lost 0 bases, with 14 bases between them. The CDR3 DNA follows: TGCGCCAGCAGCAGCGGGACCGAAAGCTCTGGAAACACCATATATTTT. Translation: CASSSGTESSGNTIYF. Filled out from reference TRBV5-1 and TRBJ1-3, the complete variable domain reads KAGVTQTPRYLIKTRGQQVTLSCSPISGHRSVSWYQQTPGQGLQFLFEYFSETQRNKGNFPGRFSGRQFSNSRSEMNVSTLELGDSALYLCASSSGTESSGNTIYFGEGSWLTVV.

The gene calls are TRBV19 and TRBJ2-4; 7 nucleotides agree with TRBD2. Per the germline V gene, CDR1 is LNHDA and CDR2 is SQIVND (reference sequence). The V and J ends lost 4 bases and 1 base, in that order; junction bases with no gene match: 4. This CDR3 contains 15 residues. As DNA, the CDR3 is TGTGCCAGTAGTAACTTCGGGGGGGCCAAAAACATTCAGTACTTC. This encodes CASSNFGGAKNIQYF.

The CDR3 DNA sequence: TGTGCCAGCAGGGACGGACAGGGAAGGGGTCAGCCCCAGCATTTT. This gives the protein CASRDGQGRGQPQHF. The chain recombines TRBV6-5 with TRBJ1-5; 8 nucleotides line up with TRBD1. CDR1 and CDR2 from the germline V gene are MNHEY and SVGAGI. V was pared by 6 bases and J by 6 bases, with 10 bases of the junction left unmatched. This CDR3 is 15 amino acids long.

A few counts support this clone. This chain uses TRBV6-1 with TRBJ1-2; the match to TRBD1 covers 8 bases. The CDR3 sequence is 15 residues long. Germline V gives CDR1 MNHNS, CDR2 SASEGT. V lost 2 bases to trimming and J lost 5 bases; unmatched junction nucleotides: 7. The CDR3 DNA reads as TGTGCCAGCAGTGAACAGTTAGGACAGGGATATGGCTACACCTTC. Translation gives CASSEQLGQGYGYTF.

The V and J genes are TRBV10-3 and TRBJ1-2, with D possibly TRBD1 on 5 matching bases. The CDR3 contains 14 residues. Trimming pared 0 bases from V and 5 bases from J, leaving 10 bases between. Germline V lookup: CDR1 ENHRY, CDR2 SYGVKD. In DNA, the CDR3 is TGTGCCATCAGTGAGTCGGGAGGGGTGTATGGCTACACCTTC. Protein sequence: CAISESGGVYGYTF.

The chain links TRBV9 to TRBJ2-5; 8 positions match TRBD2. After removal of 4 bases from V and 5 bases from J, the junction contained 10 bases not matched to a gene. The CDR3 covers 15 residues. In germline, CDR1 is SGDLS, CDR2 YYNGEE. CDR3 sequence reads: CASSLTGLAEETQYF. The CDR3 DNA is TGTGCCAGCAGCTTGACTGGACTAGCCGAGGAGACCCAGTACTTC.

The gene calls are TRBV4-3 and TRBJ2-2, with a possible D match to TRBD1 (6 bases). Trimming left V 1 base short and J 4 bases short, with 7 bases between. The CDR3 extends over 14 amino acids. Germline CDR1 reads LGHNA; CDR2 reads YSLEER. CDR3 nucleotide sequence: TGCGCCAGCAGCCAAGGGGGGCTCACCGGGGAGCTGTTTTTT. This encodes CASSQGGLTGELFF.

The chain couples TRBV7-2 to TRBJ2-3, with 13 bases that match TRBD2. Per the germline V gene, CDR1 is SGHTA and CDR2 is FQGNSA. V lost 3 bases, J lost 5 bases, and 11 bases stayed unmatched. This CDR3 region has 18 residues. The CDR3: CASSFELAGGPYQDTQYF. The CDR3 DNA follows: TGTGCCAGCAGCTTTGAACTAGCGGGAGGGCCGTATCAAGATACGCAGTATTTT.

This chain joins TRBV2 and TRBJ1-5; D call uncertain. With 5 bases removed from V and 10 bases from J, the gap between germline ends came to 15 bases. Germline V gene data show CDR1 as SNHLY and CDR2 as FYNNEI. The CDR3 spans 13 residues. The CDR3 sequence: CASSNFAFAPQHF. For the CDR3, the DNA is TGTGCCAGCAGTAACTTCGCCTTTGCTCCCCAGCATTTT. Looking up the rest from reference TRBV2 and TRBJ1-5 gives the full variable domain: EPEVTQTPSHQVTQMGQEVILRCVPISNHLYFYWYRQILGQKVEFLVSFYNNEISEKSEIFDDQFSVERPDGSNFTLKIRSTKLEDSAMYFCASSNFAFAPQHFGDGTRLSIL.

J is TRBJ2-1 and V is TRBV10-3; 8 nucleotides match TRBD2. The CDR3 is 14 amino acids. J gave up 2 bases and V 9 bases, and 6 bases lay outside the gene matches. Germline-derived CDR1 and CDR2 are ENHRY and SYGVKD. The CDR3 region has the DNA TGTGCCATTGATAGCGGGAATCCCTACAATGAGCAGTTCTTC. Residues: CAIDSGNPYNEQFF.

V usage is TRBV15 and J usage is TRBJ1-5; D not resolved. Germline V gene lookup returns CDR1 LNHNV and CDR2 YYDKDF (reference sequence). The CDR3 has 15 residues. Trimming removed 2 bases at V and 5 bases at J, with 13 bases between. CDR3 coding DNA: TGTGCCACCAGCAGAACCCTCAGTAGGGATCAGCCCCAGCATTTT. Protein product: CATSRTLSRDQPQHF.

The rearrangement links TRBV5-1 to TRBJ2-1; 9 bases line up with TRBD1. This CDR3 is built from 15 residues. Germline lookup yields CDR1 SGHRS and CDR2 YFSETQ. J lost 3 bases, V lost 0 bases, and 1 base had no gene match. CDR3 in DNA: TGCGCCAGCAGCTTGGAGACAGGGGGCTACAATGAGCAGTTCTTC. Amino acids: CASSLETGGYNEQFF.